These 5 T cell receptor beta chains were sequenced from one sample in a study of T cell responses to AZD1222 COVID-19 vaccine. The table came from immunoSEQ multiplex PCR; TCRdb's copy has only in-frame clones and leaves some out. The sample contains about 130,000 clones, about 93% of which appear only once. Source: peripheral blood, taken 28 days after the second AZD1222 dose. The receptor source for this set is an adult who received the AZD1222 COVID-19 vaccine.

For the CDR3, the DNA is TGTGCCTGGAGTCGCGGATACCAAGAGACCCAGTACTTC. Translating gives CAWSRGYQETQYF. The chain combines TRBV30 with TRBJ2-5; D not resolved. Germline CDR1 and CDR2: GTSNPN and SVGIG (reference sequence). V lost 2 bases and J lost 0, with 7 bases in between. This CDR3 spans 13 amino acids.

The CDR3 DNA sequence: TGTGCCAGCAGCTTATGGCGGACAGGACAACATCAGCCCCAGCATTTT. Translating gives CASSLWRTGQHQPQHF. This sequence joins TRBV7-8 and TRBJ1-5; 7 nucleotides match TRBD1. Losses at the gene ends were 2 bases for V and 5 bases for J; bases not matched to a gene: 9. The CDR3 is made up of 16 amino acids. CDR1 and CDR2 from the germline V gene are SGHVS and FQNEAQ.

The rearrangement uses TRBV11-3 and TRBJ2-7, with D possibly being TRBD1 (6 bases). There are 17 residues in the CDR3. With 3 bases removed from V and 0 bases from J, the gap between germline ends came to 18 bases. The germline V gene has CDR1 SGHNT and CDR2 YENEEA. The CDR3 spells CASSFPPTGVSSYEQYF. DNA of the CDR3: TGTGCCAGCAGCTTCCCGCCGACAGGTGTAAGCTCCTACGAGCAGTACTTC. The complete variable domain, with remaining parts taken from reference TRBV11-3 and TRBJ2-7, reads EAGVVQSPRYKIIEKKQPVAFWCNPISGHNTLYWYLQNLGQGPELLIRYENEEAVDDSQLPKDRFSAERLKGVDSTLKIQPAELGDSAVYLCASSFPPTGVSSYEQYFGPGTRLTVT.

CDR3 loop: CASSSGLAGSSYEQYF. The DNA of the CDR3 is TGTGCCAGCTCATCTGGACTAGCGGGAAGCTCCTACGAGCAGTACTTC. The chain recombines TRBV18 with TRBJ2-7, with 12 bases aligning to TRBD2. CDR3 size: 16 residues. The V segment lost 5 bases and the J segment 0 bases; nucleotides outside the gene matches: 5. CDR1 is KGHSH, CDR2 LQKENI, per germline.

The genes are TRBV18 and TRBJ2-3, with 8 bases aligning to TRBD1. The ends lost 6 bases at V and 4 bases at J; junction bases unmatched: 9. Germline CDR1 and CDR2: KGHSH and LQKENI. The CDR3 extends over 15 amino acids. CDR3 bases: TGTGCCAGCTCCCCGGACAGGGAAGGGGCAGATACGCAGTATTTT. It translates to CASSPDREGADTQYF.